This TCR beta chain was sequenced during a study of blood T cell repertoires in COVID-19. The wider study: The cDNA or gDNA used as material had been derived from T cells, B-cell-depleted T cells, or PBMCs.

Study members were between about 18 and 100 years old and lived in 20 to 25 US regions. Per the authors' pipeline: Scientists estimated how many nucleated cells there were by amplifying reference gene primers. The assay was immunoSEQ multiplex PCR, and TCRdb's table has in-frame clones only and misses some. V and J calls and clone size come straight from that table; D and trimming were deduced from the DNA. The table lists roughly 150,000 clones, more than 65% of them singletons, with about 5.7% in the top ten. The TCR originated in a woman aged 35 to 49 with acute COVID-19. Sequencing used PBMCs or T cells enriched from blood (not recorded which).

The CDR3 sequence is CATVSLGANVLTF. For the CDR3, the DNA is TGTGCCACTGTCTCGTTAGGGGCCAACGTCCTGACTTTC. The gene calls are TRBV19 and TRBJ2-6; no firm D call. CDR1 is LNHDA and CDR2 is SQIVND in the germline V gene (reference sequence). The CDR3 is made up of 13 amino acids. Trimming took 10 bases from V and 4 from J, leaving 11 bases between them.